This TCR beta chain is drawn from a study of shared clonotypes between healthy human individuals. The overall study: Per donor, three plates held CD4 naive cells, three held CD4 memory, two held CD8 naive and one held CD8 memory.

This CDR3 region has 18 residues. Trimming took 4 bases from V and 4 from J, leaving 24 bases between them. From germline, CDR1 is SGHRS and CDR2 YFSETQ. With respect to this clone: The antigen remains unidentified.

TCRdb keeps only in-frame clones here, not all; method: immunoSEQ multiplex PCR. The table has about 1.1 million clones, 78% seen once. Naive CD4+ cells were CD45RA-selected; the remaining cells were memory. General study findings and limits: The generation probabilities recorded for non-shared clonotypes fell below those of clonotypes shared by all four donors.

Sequenced material: memory CD4+ T cells from PBMCs. Subset of the sample: CD45RA-negative fraction. The TCR sequence derives from a man between 18 and 35 years old in good health. Some clones in this sample may be carry-over from other donors' samples. The chain has TRBV5-1 and TRBJ2-1; perhaps TRBD2 as D (5 bases). Here the CDR3 DNA reads TGCGCCAGCAGCACCCAGCCTGTGGGAGAAAAACGATACAATGAGCAGTTCTTC. It is translated as CASSTQPVGEKRYNEQFF.